Shown below are 9 T cell receptor beta chains from a single sample sequenced in a study of blood T cell repertoires in COVID-19. The data were produced by immunoSEQ multiplex PCR, yet TCRdb's version contains in-frame clones alone and is incomplete. The repertoire has 100,000 or so clones, approximately 80% of them found once; the top ten carry 30% to 45%. The sample was peripheral blood. These receptors were collected from a man aged 80 or over with acute or convalescent COVID-19.

This chain joins TRBV29-1 and TRBJ1-2; D is unclear. V lost 0 bases and J 6 bases, leaving 8 bases between the germline ends. The V gene's germline CDR1 is SQVTM and CDR2 ANQGSEA. The CDR3 extends over 12 amino acids. This CDR3 reads CSVEEVQDGYTF. Written as DNA, the CDR3 is TGCAGCGTTGAAGAGGTCCAGGATGGCTACACCTTC.

This clone was picked up a small number of times. The gene calls are TRBV4-1 and TRBJ1-5, with D unclear. CDR3 length: 14 amino acids. V gave up 4 bases and J gave up 4 bases, with 11 bases separating them. CDR1 is MGHRA and CDR2 is YSYEKL in the germline V gene. The CDR3 coding sequence is TGCGCCAGCAGCCGGTTGCAGACAAATCAGCCCCAGCATTTT. Translating gives CASSRLQTNQPQHF.

This clone was recorded only once. This rearrangement joins TRBV9 to TRBJ1-6, with 7 nucleotides matching TRBD1. Germline loops: CDR1 SGDLS, CDR2 YYNGEE. CDR3 length equals 16 residues. V lost 0 bases and J lost 6; bases outside the gene matches: 6. This CDR3 is CASSVGSGTVNSPLHF. The DNA of the CDR3 is TGTGCCAGCAGCGTAGGTTCAGGGACAGTTAATTCACCCCTCCACTTT. The full variable domain, with the rest looked up from reference TRBV9 and TRBJ1-6, is DSGVTQTPKHLITATGQRVTLRCSPRSGDLSVYWYQQSLDQGLQFLIQYYNGEERAKGNILERFSAQQFPDLHSELNLSSLELGDSALYFCASSVGSGTVNSPLHFGNGTRLTVT.

This rearrangement joins TRBV7-2 to TRBJ1-6; TRBD1 matches 9 bases. The J segment lost 6 bases and the V segment lost 4 bases, leaving 4 bases of the junction unmatched. CDR3 length: 15 amino acids. CDR1 is SGHTA and CDR2 is FQGNSA in the germline V gene. In DNA, the CDR3 is TGTGCCAGCAGCTGGGGGGGACAGGGTAATTCACCCCTCCACTTT. This translates into CASSWGGQGNSPLHF.

The chain couples TRBV7-2 to TRBJ1-4; D remains ambiguous. Trimming left V 0 bases short and J 3 bases short, with 5 bases between. Germline assignment: CDR1 SGHTA and CDR2 FQGNSA. The CDR3 length is 14 residues. The CDR3 DNA follows: TGTGCCAGCAGCTTAGCGCAGGCTAATGAAAAACTGTTTTTT. Its protein is CASSLAQANEKLFF.

This clone came up a few times. The V gene is TRBV5-4, the J gene TRBJ2-2, with 9 bases that match TRBD2. This CDR3 contains 15 residues. With 2 bases clipped from V and 4 bases from J, the junction kept 3 bases outside the gene matches. Germline V gives CDR1 SGHNT, CDR2 YYREEE (reference sequence). The CDR3 sequence is CASSFSGRSTGELFF. CDR3 coding DNA: TGTGCCAGCAGCTTTAGCGGGAGATCCACCGGGGAGCTGTTTTTT.

This clone was counted a few times. This rearrangement joins TRBV4-2 to TRBJ1-5, with D possibly matching TRBD1 (5 bases). Deletions cut 0 bases from V and 6 bases from J, with 12 bases between. The CDR3 is made up of 15 amino acids. Germline CDR1 reads LGHNA; CDR2 reads YNFKEQ. CDR3 bases: TGTGCCAGCAGCCAAGAGGGGGGACGTATTCAGCCCCAGCATTTT. This sequence encodes CASSQEGGRIQPQHF.

The chain combines TRBV5-4 with TRBJ2-3, with D unresolved. Germline V gene lookup returns CDR1 SGHNT and CDR2 YYREEE (reference sequence). V lost 4 bases and J 2 bases, leaving 14 bases between the germline ends. This CDR3 spans 15 amino acids. In nucleotides, the CDR3 is TGTGCCAGCAGCCCTTACCCCTCAGACACAGATACGCAGTATTTT. Its protein is CASSPYPSDTDTQYF. Full variable domain (missing parts from reference TRBV5-4 and TRBJ2-3): ETGVTQSPTHLIKTRGQQVTLRCSSQSGHNTVSWYQQALGQGPQFIFQYYREEENGRGNFPPRFSGLQFPNYSSELNVNALELDDSALYLCASSPYPSDTDTQYFGPGTRLTVL.

J is TRBJ2-1 and V is TRBV2, with D possibly TRBD1 on 5 matching bases. The V end was cut by 4 bases, the J end by 2 bases, with 15 bases between. The CDR3 contains 16 residues. CDR1 is SNHLY and CDR2 is FYNNEI in the germline V gene. In DNA, the CDR3 is TGTGCCAGCAGTGTACAGGTAATAACCGCCTACAATGAGCAGTTCTTC. This codes for CASSVQVITAYNEQFF.